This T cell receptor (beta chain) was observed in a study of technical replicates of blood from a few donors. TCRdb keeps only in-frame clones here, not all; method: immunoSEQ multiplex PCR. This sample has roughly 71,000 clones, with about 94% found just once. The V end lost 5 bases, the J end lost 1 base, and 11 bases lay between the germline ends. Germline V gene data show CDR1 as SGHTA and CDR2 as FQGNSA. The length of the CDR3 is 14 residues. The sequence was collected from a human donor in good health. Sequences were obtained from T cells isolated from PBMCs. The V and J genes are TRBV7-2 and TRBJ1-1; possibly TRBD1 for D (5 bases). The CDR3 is CASSTGGSNTEAFF. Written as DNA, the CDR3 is TGTGCCAGCAGCACGGGGGGTTCGAACACTGAAGCTTTCTTT.